This T cell receptor (beta chain) was documented in a study of control samples from healthy donors and cancer patients. Some clones are missing from TCRdb's copy, which holds only in-frame ones; the method was immunoSEQ multiplex PCR. The table shows around 130,000 clones, with just over 90% occurring only once. In germline, CDR1 is MNHNY, CDR2 SVGAGI (reference sequence). The CDR3 has 13 amino acids. V was clipped by 2 bases and J by 3 bases, with 7 bases between them. This clonotype was obtained from a man aged 50-60 years with head and neck cancer. The sample taken for sequencing was PBMCs. The chain has TRBV6-6 and TRBJ1-2, with D uncertain. The CDR3 DNA follows: TGTGCCAGCAGTTACGATGAAGACTATGGCTACACCTTC. It yields the protein CASSYDEDYGYTF.